Following are 14 T cell receptor beta chains from one sample sequenced in a study of T cells in Graves' hyperthyroidism and ophthalmopathy. Amplified TCR beta CDR3 regions came from RNA transcripts. During a first-round RT-PCR of the TCR CDR3, the HTBI primer set was used. TCRdb called the multiplex PCR reads again in MiXCR, with one record for every CDR3 protein. The sample includes around 190,000 distinct CDR3 sequences, around a sixth of them seen just once. Sequenced input: blood. The receptors stem from a woman aged 45-59 years with Graves' hyperthyroidism.

This clonotype was detected only a few times. As DNA, the CDR3 is TGTGCCACCAGTGACCCCGGGACTAGCGGGACTTCGGAGACCCAGTACTTC. Translated: CATSDPGTSGTSETQYF. The chain links TRBV24-1 to TRBJ2-5; the match to TRBD2 covers 13 bases. The germline gives CDR1 KGHDR, CDR2 SFDVKD. This CDR3 is 17 amino acids long. After removal of 4 bases from V and 5 bases from J, the junction contained 9 bases not matched to a gene.

The sample holds many counts of this clonotype. This chain connects TRBV2 to TRBJ2-1; 10 bases are a match to TRBD1. With V trimmed by 7 bases and J by 1 base, 4 bases remained unmatched. In germline, CDR1 is SNHLY, CDR2 FYNNEI. The CDR3 covers 15 residues. The chain's CDR3 is CASTQDRGSYNEQFF. The CDR3 region has the DNA TGTGCCAGCACCCAGGACAGGGGGTCCTACAATGAGCAGTTCTTC.

This clonotype was seen ten or more times. The rearrangement uses TRBV5-1 and TRBJ2-2; TRBD1 or TRBD2 may be the D gene (5 bases each). Germline lookup yields CDR1 SGHRS and CDR2 YFSETQ. CDR3 length: 15 amino acids. The germline V and J ends were trimmed by 4 bases and 6 bases, with 16 bases remaining between them. Here the CDR3 DNA reads TGCGCCAGCAGCCCGGGGACCCCTGGCGCCGGGGAGCTGTTTTTT. Protein sequence: CASSPGTPGAGELFF.

This clonotype was seen many times. The chain employs TRBV2 and TRBJ1-1; 9 bases fit TRBD1. J was trimmed by 12 bases and V by 10 bases; bases with no gene match: 12. Germline assignment: CDR1 SNHLY and CDR2 FYNNEI. CDR3 length: 12 amino acids. DNA for the CDR3: TGTGCCACCTCTAGACAGGGGGGAGTATCTTTCTTT. Its translation: CATSRQGGVSFF.

This clonotype has at least ten counts. The V gene is TRBV2, the J gene TRBJ2-3; 8 positions match TRBD1. The CDR3 runs to 15 residues. Losses at the gene ends were 5 bases for V and 5 bases for J; bases not matched to a gene: 9. CDR1 is SNHLY and CDR2 is FYNNEI in the germline V gene. CDR3 sequence reads: CASSPLDRGGDTQYF. The DNA for the CDR3 is TGTGCCAGCAGTCCTCTCGACAGGGGAGGAGATACGCAGTATTTT.

This clonotype was detected only a few times. The rearrangement joins TRBV15 to TRBJ1-1; D is perhaps TRBD1 (5 bases). Germline V lookup: CDR1 LNHNV, CDR2 YYDKDF (reference sequence). Trimming removed 1 base at V and 6 bases at J, with 9 bases between. This CDR3 has 13 residues. This CDR3 reads CATSRVGAPEAFF. The CDR3 nucleotides are TGTGCCACCAGCAGAGTCGGGGCTCCTGAAGCTTTCTTT. Complete variable domain (other parts from reference TRBV15 and TRBJ1-1): DAMVIQNPRYQVTQFGKPVTLSCSQTLNHNVMYWYQQKSSQAPKLLFHYYDKDFNNEADTPDNFQSRRPNTSFCFLDIRSPGLGDTAMYLCATSRVGAPEAFFGQGTRLTVV.

This clonotype was observed many times. The V call is TRBV11-2, the J call TRBJ2-1; no reliable D call. V gave up 1 base and J gave up 7 bases, with 8 bases separating them. The CDR3 has 13 residues. Per the germline V gene, CDR1 is SGHAT and CDR2 is FQNNGV. The CDR3 bases are TGTGCCAGCAGCTTAGTAGGTGGGAATGAGCAGTTCTTC. Translated, it gives CASSLVGGNEQFF.

This clonotype was detected ten times or more. V gene TRBV7-9 combines with J gene TRBJ2-5, with TRBD2 identical over 14 bases. The CDR3 consists of 16 residues. Trimming cost V 4 bases and J 5 bases; bases outside gene matches: 6. Germline V CDR1 and CDR2: SEHNR, FQNEAQ (reference sequence). The CDR3 nucleotides are TGTGCCAGCAGCTGGGGACTAGCGGGAGCGGGGGAGACCCAGTACTTC. Translation gives CASSWGLAGAGETQYF.

V is TRBV6-6 and J is TRBJ1-2; a weak D match, TRBD1 (6 bases). From germline, CDR1 is MNHNY and CDR2 SVGAGI (reference sequence). The CDR3 spans 12 residues. V lost 2 bases and J lost 8, with 9 bases in between. The CDR3 DNA reads TGTGCCAGCAGTTACGGGGGGCGCGGCTACACCTTC. It is translated as CASSYGGRGYTF.

The sample holds a few counts of this clonotype. The V and J genes are TRBV11-2 and TRBJ2-5; D might be TRBD1 (6 bases). CDR3 length: 14 residues. V was cut by 4 bases and J by 5 bases, with 14 bases left in between. Looked up from germline, CDR1 is SGHAT and CDR2 is FQNNGV. The CDR3 here is CASSSGQYLETQYF. The CDR3 bases are TGTGCCAGCAGCTCAGGACAGTATCTGGAGACCCAGTACTTC.

This clonotype was counted only a few times. This sequence joins TRBV5-1 and TRBJ1-2; possibly TRBD1 for D (5 bases). CDR3 length equals 13 residues. Trimming removed 2 bases from V and 8 bases from J, with 13 bases in between. The germline gives CDR1 SGHRS, CDR2 YFSETQ. This chain's CDR3 is CASSFGTNWGYTF. DNA for the CDR3: TGCGCCAGCAGCTTCGGGACCAACTGGGGCTACACCTTC.

At least ten counts were recorded for this clonotype. This sequence joins TRBV27 and TRBJ2-7; 7 bases map to TRBD1. CDR3 length equals 15 residues. Trimming removed 7 bases from V and 3 bases from J; junction bases left unmatched: 12. Germline V gene data show CDR1 as MNHEY and CDR2 as SMNVEV (reference sequence). The CDR3 nucleotides read TGTGCCAGCACCCGCGCCGGGCAGGGGGACTACGAGCAGTACTTC. Translated: CASTRAGQGDYEQYF.

J is TRBJ1-1 and V is TRBV12-3 or TRBV12-4; D gene uncertain. The ends were cut back, 2 bases at V and 8 bases at J, with 6 bases in the middle. This CDR3 spans 11 amino acids. The DNA of the CDR3 is TGTGCCAGCAGTTTACAGGTCGAAGCTTTCTTT. Amino acids: CASSLQVEAFF.

This clonotype was picked up many times. The chain is built from TRBV7-3 and TRBJ2-7; the D gene is possibly TRBD2 (6 bases). The CDR3 spans 16 residues. V was trimmed by 6 bases and J by 6 bases, leaving 24 bases between them. Per the germline V gene, CDR1 is SGHTA and CDR2 is FQGTGA. CDR3 sequence reads: CASSLDGGKRAVEQYF. DNA of the CDR3: TGTGCCAGCAGTTTAGATGGGGGGAAGCGGGCCGTCGAGCAGTACTTC.